This paragraph covers one TCR beta chain sequence. The table lists this clonotype with many counts. The antigen it binds to is not known. The sample holds no much larger clone one base away, and base qualities are not on file. These data originate in a study of early T cells in non-severe SARS-CoV-2 infection (dated by TCRdb to the early 2020s). Regarding the study in general: Because TCR sequencing relied on bulk RNA taken from unsorted whole blood, pairing of alpha and beta chains was not possible.

The receptor library was made with 5' RACE. The sequencer was a NextSeq 500. The TCR library protocol attached unique molecular identifiers to individual cDNA molecules to correct for sequencing error and PCR bias. TCR alpha and beta chains were both sequenced, and the abundances of alpha and beta sequences in each sample were closely correlated with each other. Regarding the original processing steps: Decombinator V4 was used to perform V gene, J gene and CDR3 annotation of TCR sequences. TCRs were defined as expanded if a significant change between any two time points was detected under a Poisson model with p below 0.0001. TCR abundances were normalised to the total number of TCRs sequenced per sample and were expressed as counts per million. MAIT TCRs were defined by TRAV1-2 paired with TRAJ12, TRAJ20 or TRAJ33, and iNKT TCRs by TRAV10 paired with TRAJ18. A search of VDJdb, accessed on 1 November 2021, was run for TCRs annotated to CMV, EBV and SARS-CoV-2, with TCRs annotated for multiple antigens excluded. TCRdb reprocessed the public reads (quality trimming at Q25 with fastp, clone calling with MiXCR) and kept in-frame beta chains. Records with the same CDR3 protein are collapsed into one entry carrying the most frequent genes and DNA. The authors' filters were not applied to this entry. For this sample the table gives tens of thousands of distinct CDR3 sequences, of which around a tenth were detected only once. Less than 10% of the sample belongs to the ten largest clones.

Findings and caveats that apply to the study as a whole: VDJdb matching was skewed toward anti-spike CD8 responses and likely underestimated virus-specific expansions, missing private and CD4 specificities.

There are 13 amino acids in the CDR3, from cysteine to phenylalanine inclusive. Only the CDR3 DNA stays, 39 bases, in frame from base 1. CDR1 and CDR2, per the germline V gene (reference sequence), are SEHNR and FQNEAQ. Trimming takes 4 bases from V and 3 bases from J, and the germline ends sit 10 bases apart. A case-control design nested within a healthcare worker cohort in London, UK, was used, with weekly nasopharyngeal swab PCR tests and blood sampling performed. Between 23 and 31 March 2020, the week of the UK lockdown, healthcare workers were enrolled and then followed up weekly for as long as 16 weeks.

This receptor was obtained from an adult who was a healthcare worker with PCR-confirmed SARS-CoV-2 infection or an uninfected control (not recorded which). The sample here was whole blood, taken at baseline. This chain is built from TRBV7-9 and TRBJ2-7; TRBD1 might be the D gene, on 6 matching bases. At the DNA level, the sequence is TGTGCCAGCAGCTCGGGGACAAGCTACGAGCAGTACTTC. This codes for CASSSGTSYEQYF.